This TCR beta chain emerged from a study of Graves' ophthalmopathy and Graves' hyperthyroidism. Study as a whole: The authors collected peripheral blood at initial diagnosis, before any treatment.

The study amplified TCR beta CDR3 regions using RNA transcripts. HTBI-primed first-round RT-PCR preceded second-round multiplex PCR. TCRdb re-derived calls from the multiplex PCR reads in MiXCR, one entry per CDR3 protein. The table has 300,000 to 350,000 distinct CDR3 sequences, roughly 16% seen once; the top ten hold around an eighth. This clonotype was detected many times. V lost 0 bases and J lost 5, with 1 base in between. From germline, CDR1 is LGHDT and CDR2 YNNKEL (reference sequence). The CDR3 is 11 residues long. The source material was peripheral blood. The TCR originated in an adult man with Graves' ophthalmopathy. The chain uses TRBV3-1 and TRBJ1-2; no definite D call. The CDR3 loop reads CASSQDYGYTF. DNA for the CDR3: TGTGCCAGCAGCCAAGATTATGGCTACACCTTC.